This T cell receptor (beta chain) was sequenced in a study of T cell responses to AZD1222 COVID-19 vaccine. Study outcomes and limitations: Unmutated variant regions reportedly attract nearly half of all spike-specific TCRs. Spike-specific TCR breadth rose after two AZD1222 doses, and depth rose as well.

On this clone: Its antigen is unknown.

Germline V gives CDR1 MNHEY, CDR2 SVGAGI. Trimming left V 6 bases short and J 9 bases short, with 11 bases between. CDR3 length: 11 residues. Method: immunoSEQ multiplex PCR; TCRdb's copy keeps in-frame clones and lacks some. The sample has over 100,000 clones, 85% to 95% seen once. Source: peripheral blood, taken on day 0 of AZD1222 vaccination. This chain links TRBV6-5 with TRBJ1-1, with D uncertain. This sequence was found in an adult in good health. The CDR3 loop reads CASSPAPQAFF. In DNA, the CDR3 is TGTGCCAGCAGCCCCGCACCCCAAGCTTTCTTT.